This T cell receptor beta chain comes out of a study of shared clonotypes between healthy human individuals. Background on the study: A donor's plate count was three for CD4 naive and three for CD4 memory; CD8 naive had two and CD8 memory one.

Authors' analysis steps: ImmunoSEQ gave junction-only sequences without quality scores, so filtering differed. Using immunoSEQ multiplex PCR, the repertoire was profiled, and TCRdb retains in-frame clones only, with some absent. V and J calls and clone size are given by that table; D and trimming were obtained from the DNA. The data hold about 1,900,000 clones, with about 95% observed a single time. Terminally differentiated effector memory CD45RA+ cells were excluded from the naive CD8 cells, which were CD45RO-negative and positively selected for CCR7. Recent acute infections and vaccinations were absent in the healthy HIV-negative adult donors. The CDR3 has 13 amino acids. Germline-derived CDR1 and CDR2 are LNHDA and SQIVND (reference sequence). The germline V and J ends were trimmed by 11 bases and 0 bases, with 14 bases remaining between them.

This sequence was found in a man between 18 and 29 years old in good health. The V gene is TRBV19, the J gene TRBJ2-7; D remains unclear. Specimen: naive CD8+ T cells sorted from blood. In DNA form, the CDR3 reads TGTGCCTTAAATGGAGTCGACTCCTACGAGCAGTACTTC. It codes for CALNGVDSYEQYF.